The 24 T cell receptor beta chains presented below share a single source sample, sequenced in a study of molecular identifiers for immune sequencing clone quantification. A single record per CDR3 protein comes from TCRdb applying MiXCR to the PCR reads. The table includes about half a million distinct CDR3 sequences, about 21% detected once. The sequencing input was naive CD8+ T cells from blood, with Jurkat cell RNA spiked in. The subset: FACS-sorted CD8+CD4-CCR7+CD45RA+ naive T cells. These receptors were obtained from a human donor in good health. Some libraries in this study had Jurkat cell RNA spiked in.

There are many counts of this clonotype. The chain carries TRBV9 and TRBJ2-7; D possibly corresponds to TRBD2 (6 bases). Germline V lookup: CDR1 SGDLS, CDR2 YYNGEE. This CDR3 region has 14 residues. The germline V and J ends were trimmed by 4 bases and 7 bases, with 18 bases remaining between them. The CDR3 sequence is CASSPRGGSWEQYF. In DNA form, the CDR3 reads TGTGCCAGCAGCCCCCGTGGGGGGAGTTGGGAGCAGTACTTC.

The CDR3 loop is CASSFIAGGVYEQYF. The CDR3 DNA reads as TGTGCCAGCAGCTTCATAGCGGGAGGTGTCTACGAGCAGTACTTC. This chain links TRBV5-6 with TRBJ2-7; 10 nucleotides agree with TRBD2. CDR3 size: 15 residues. Germline CDR1 reads SGHDT; CDR2 reads YYEEEE. The V and J ends lost 2 bases and 3 bases, in that order; junction bases with no gene match: 5.

Points on this clonotype: A much larger clone lies one base from this, so it may be a read error. This sequence joins TRBV10-2 and TRBJ1-1; D is unresolved. Looked up from germline, CDR1 is WSHSY and CDR2 is SAAADI. Trimming shortened V by 3 bases and J by 6 bases, and 17 bases separated the two germline ends. There are 15 residues in the CDR3. The CDR3 loop reads CASSEPGINGSEAFF. The CDR3 DNA is TGCGCCAGCAGTGAACCAGGAATAAATGGATCTGAAGCTTTCTTT.

The chain carries TRBV6-2 or TRBV6-3 and TRBJ1-1; the match to TRBD1 covers 8 bases. The junction had 9 bases not matched to a gene; V was cut back by 5 bases and J by 4 bases. Germline V gene lookup returns CDR1 MNHEY and CDR2 SVGEGT. The CDR3 runs to 15 residues. This CDR3 reads CASSQRQGRGTEAFF. The CDR3 DNA is TGTGCCAGCAGTCAGCGACAGGGGAGGGGCACTGAAGCTTTCTTT.

To note about this clonotype: Just one base apart from a much larger clone, this may be a read error. The chain combines TRBV7-9 with TRBJ2-3; D not resolved. V was shortened by 5 bases and J by 3 bases, with 15 bases between the two germline ends. CDR3 length equals 15 residues. Germline CDR1 SEHNR, CDR2 FQNEAQ (reference sequence). The CDR3 is CASSPIMIGTDTQYF. In DNA, the CDR3 is TGTGCCAGCAGCCCAATCATGATCGGAACAGATACGCAGTATTTT.

Many counts were recorded for this clonotype. This chain uses TRBV3-1 with TRBJ2-7, with 14 bases matching TRBD2. V gave up 3 bases and J gave up 4 bases; unmatched junction bases: 2. Germline V CDR1 and CDR2: LGHDT, YNNKEL (reference sequence). This CDR3 contains 15 residues. The CDR3 bases are TGTGCCAGCAGCCACGGGACTAGCGGGAGTTACGAGCAGTACTTC. Encoded protein: CASSHGTSGSYEQYF.

As to this clonotype: An end of the junction differs from the germline gene, which may be a read error. J is TRBJ2-7 and V is TRBV19; D not resolved. CDR1 LNHDA and CDR2 SQIVND come from the germline V gene (reference sequence). The CDR3 is 14 residues long. CDR3: CASSTDEISCEQYF. The CDR3 region has the DNA TGTGCCAGTAGTACCGACGAGATCTCCTGCGAGCAGTACTTC. The whole variable domain, filled in from reference TRBV19 and TRBJ2-7, reads DGGITQSPKYLFRKEGQNVTLSCEQNLNHDAMYWYRQDPGQGLRLIYYSQIVNDFQKGDIAEGYSVSREKKESFPLTVTSAQKNPTAFYLCASSTDEISCEQYFGPGTRLTVT.

This clonotype was detected a few times. The gene calls are TRBV30 and TRBJ2-7; 7 nucleotides match TRBD2. In germline, CDR1 is GTSNPN, CDR2 SVGIG (reference sequence). Trimming cost V 5 bases and J 7 bases; bases outside gene matches: 17. The CDR3 totals 15 residues. CDR3 amino acids: CAWRHGGMPFGEQYF. The CDR3 DNA reads as TGTGCCTGGCGCCACGGGGGGATGCCATTTGGAGAGCAGTACTTC.

This clonotype was recorded at least ten times. The genes are TRBV7-2 and TRBJ2-3, with TRBD2 matching 11 bases. V lost 3 bases, J lost 6 bases, and 8 bases stayed unmatched. The germline CDR1 and CDR2 sequences are SGHTA and FQGNSA. CDR3 length: 16 residues. The CDR3 here is CASSFFSGRAGDTQYF. The CDR3 DNA sequence: TGTGCCAGCAGCTTTTTTAGCGGGAGGGCCGGTGATACGCAGTATTTT.

CDR3 amino acids: CASKPVNTEAFF. DNA of the CDR3: TGTGCCAGCAAACCCGTAAACACTGAAGCTTTCTTT. The chain uses TRBV6-1 and TRBJ1-1, with D hard to call. Germline CDR1 reads MNHNS; CDR2 reads SASEGT. The CDR3 extends over 12 amino acids. With 7 bases removed from V and 2 bases from J, the gap between germline ends came to 8 bases.

V and J are TRBV4-1 and TRBJ2-1; D possibly corresponds to TRBD1 (6 bases). V shed 4 bases and J shed 5 bases, with 18 bases lying between them. Germline V lookup: CDR1 MGHRA, CDR2 YSYEKL. CDR3 size: 16 residues. CDR3 in amino acids: CASSRAPGHLDNEQFF. The CDR3 DNA sequence: TGCGCCAGCAGCCGGGCTCCGGGACACCTTGACAATGAGCAGTTCTTC.

This clonotype was seen repeatedly, ten times or more. The rearrangement links TRBV12-3 or TRBV12-4 to TRBJ1-1; 9 positions agree with TRBD1. This CDR3 comprises 14 residues. The V segment lost 6 bases and the J segment 4 bases; nucleotides outside the gene matches: 6. CDR3 in amino acids: CASSRTGVGTEAFF. The DNA of the CDR3 is TGTGCCAGCAGCCGGACAGGGGTAGGCACTGAAGCTTTCTTT.

This clonotype was seen many times. This rearrangement joins TRBV27 to TRBJ2-7; 9 bases line up with TRBD2. The CDR3 sequence is 15 residues long. The trim removed 4 bases at V and 5 bases at J, leaving 9 bases unmatched. The germline V gene encodes CDR1 MNHEY and CDR2 SMNVEV (reference sequence). Here the CDR3 reads CASSYLAGRSDEQYF. CDR3 bases: TGTGCCAGCAGTTATCTAGCGGGAAGGTCTGACGAGCAGTACTTC.

V is TRBV19 and J is TRBJ2-7; 9 positions match TRBD1. Trimming took 4 bases from V and 3 from J; bases not matched to a gene: 7. CDR1 is LNHDA, CDR2 SQIVND, per germline (reference sequence). There are 15 residues in the CDR3. CDR3 nucleotides: TGTGCCAGTAGTACCGGGACAGGGTTTTTCTACGAGCAGTACTTC. As protein: CASSTGTGFFYEQYF.

This clonotype was found many times. The genes are TRBV6-1 and TRBJ1-3; D might be TRBD1 (6 bases). The CDR3 covers 17 residues. CDR1 is MNHNS and CDR2 is SASEGT in the germline V gene. With 1 base removed from V and 2 bases from J, the gap between germline ends came to 15 bases. The CDR3 spells CASSEDLVQGTGNTIYF. CDR3 DNA: TGTGCCAGCAGTGAAGATCTCGTCCAGGGGACTGGAAACACCATATATTTT.

This clonotype has just a few counts. The J gene is TRBJ1-4, the V gene TRBV7-9; D may be TRBD1 (6 bases). V was clipped by 5 bases and J by 8 bases, with 24 bases between them. The CDR3 contains 17 residues. The germline CDR1 and CDR2 sequences are SEHNR and FQNEAQ (reference sequence). The CDR3 region is CASSQQGLEFSGEKLFF. As DNA, the CDR3 is TGTGCCAGCAGCCAACAGGGTCTGGAGTTTTCTGGGGAAAAACTGTTTTTT.

This clonotype was counted only a few times. The CDR3 is CASREGQAGTGDEQFF. CDR3 DNA sequence: TGTGCCAGCAGAGAGGGACAAGCGGGGACCGGAGATGAGCAGTTCTTC. This chain connects TRBV6-5 to TRBJ2-1, with a weak D call TRBD2 (7 bases). CDR1 MNHEY and CDR2 SVGAGI come from the germline V gene. V shed 6 bases and J shed 8 bases, with 23 bases lying between them. The CDR3 has 16 amino acids.

Worth noting for this clonotype: Being one base from a much bigger clone, this may be a read error. The gene calls are TRBV5-3 and TRBJ2-3; D is unclear. TRBV5-3 is an ORF, and what it does is uncertain. The CDR3 length is 15 residues. The CDR3 DNA follows: TGTGCCAGCAGCTTCAGCTGGAGTAGTGGAGATACGCAGTATTTT. Amino acids: CASSFSWSSGDTQYF.

The chain combines TRBV6-1 with TRBJ2-3, with D perhaps TRBD1 (6 bases). The germline V and J ends were trimmed by 10 bases and 2 bases, with 22 bases remaining between them. In germline, CDR1 is MNHNS, CDR2 SASEGT. The CDR3 covers 16 residues. In DNA form, the CDR3 reads TGTGCCAACAGGGTCCGCGAGGACACCGCCACAGATACGCAGTATTTT. Encoded protein: CANRVREDTATDTQYF.

A word on this clonotype: A far larger clone is off by one base, so a read error is likely. The rearrangement uses TRBV25-1 and TRBJ2-7, with TRBD2 as a possible D gene (5 bases). The germline V gene has CDR1 MGHDK and CDR2 SYGVNS. The CDR3 is 11 amino acids. The V end lost 8 bases, the J end lost 6 bases, and 11 bases lay between the germline ends. The CDR3 DNA follows: TGTGCCAGCGGTGTTGGGAGCGAGCAGTACTTC. Amino acid sequence: CASGVGSEQYF.

V usage is TRBV12-3 or TRBV12-4 and J usage is TRBJ2-3; TRBD1 matches 7 bases. After removal of 3 bases from V and 4 bases from J, the junction contained 4 bases not matched to a gene. This CDR3 region has 14 residues. The CDR3 bases are TGTGCCAGCAGTTTTGGGACAGACGCAGATACGCAGTATTTT. Its translation is CASSFGTDADTQYF.

This clonotype was picked up a small number of times. This chain links TRBV30 with TRBJ1-6; D ambiguous. V lost 3 bases and J 8 bases, leaving 14 bases between the germline ends. Per germline, CDR1 GTSNPN and CDR2 SVGIG (reference sequence). The CDR3 sequence is 14 residues long. The CDR3 nucleotides read TGTGCCTGGAGCCTAGGATCTTGGGATTCACCCCTCCACTTT. Its translation: CAWSLGSWDSPLHF.

The chain recombines TRBV19 with TRBJ1-1; D perhaps matches TRBD1 (5 bases). CDR1 is LNHDA and CDR2 is SQIVND in the germline V gene (reference sequence). Trimming removed 2 bases from V and 4 bases from J, with 14 bases in between. This CDR3 contains 15 residues. CDR3 sequence: CASSISRGGPTEAFF. Here the CDR3 DNA reads TGTGCCAGTAGTATATCCCGCGGGGGACCCACTGAAGCTTTCTTT.

This clonotype has at least ten counts. This rearrangement joins TRBV30 to TRBJ2-3; either TRBD1 or TRBD2 may supply D (5 bases each). Between the trimmed V and J ends, which lost 7 bases and 4 bases, there was a span of 15 bases. CDR1 is GTSNPN and CDR2 is SVGIG in the germline V gene (reference sequence). The CDR3 runs 13 residues. CDR3: CAYVDSGPDTQYF. CDR3 DNA sequence: TGTGCCTACGTCGACAGCGGACCAGATACGCAGTATTTT.